Described below is a single TCR beta chain sequence and its context. No antigen is known for it. The conserved closing phenylalanine or tryptophan is absent in this CDR3, likely reflecting a read error. The sample comes from a study of T-cell reconstitution after alpha-beta-depleted transplantation in children. General observations from the study: Certain patients had high TCRbeta diversity at day 60, and it came from recipient T cells and thymic progenitors that survived. Alpha-beta T cells about two months after transplant reportedly derived from several hundred expanded graft clones. Among T cells one year after transplant, newly produced cells accounted for most counts and diversity.

CDR1 is SGHTA and CDR2 is FQGNSA in the germline V gene. Trimming took 5 bases from V and 5 from J, leaving 12 bases between them. CDR3 length: 13 residues. Library preparation (for TCRbeta) was performed with unique molecular identifiers. A single record per CDR3 protein comes from TCRdb applying MiXCR to the PCR reads. The sample yields fewer than 700,000 distinct CDR3 sequences, approximately 22% seen once. The chain carries TRBV7-2 and TRBJ1-1, with D tentatively TRBD1 (5 bases). Sequences were derived from PBMCs, mostly from graft donor cells, sampled 360 days after TCRalphabeta/CD19-depleted stem cell transplant. The TCR sequence derives from a boy under three years old who had a stem cell transplant for acute myeloid leukemia, so the T cells may come from the graft donor. Written as DNA, the CDR3 is TGTGCCAGCAGCCCCGGGGGGGAAACTGAAGCTTTCGTT. Its protein product is CASSPGGETEAFV.